Listed here is a single T cell receptor beta chain. Its antigen remains unidentified. The same CDR3 is also encoded by other DNA sequences in this sample. Enrollment shut out patients with autoimmune disease history or systemic immunosuppression. This entry belongs to a study of OX40 agonist ivuxolimab in advanced cancers. General study points: What antigens the expanded peripheral T cells recognized was never established. Partial responders dosed at 0.1-3.0 mg/kg displayed clonal expansion ranking among the lowest.

The repertoire was sequenced with immunoSEQ multiplex PCR; TCRdb's copy has only in-frame clones and lacks some. This sample has thousands of clones; under 85% occur once, and the top ten carry 17%. Germline CDR1 and CDR2: LGHNA and YSLEER. Between the trimmed V and J ends, which lost 0 bases and 4 bases, there was a span of 7 bases. The CDR3 has 13 amino acids. This clonotype was sampled from an adult with an advanced solid tumor such as melanoma, head and neck, liver or kidney cancer. Source: CD4+ or CD8+ T cells sorted from blood, taken in a trial of the OX40 agonist ivuxolimab. This chain connects TRBV4-3 to TRBJ2-7; weak D call: TRBD2 (5 bases). CDR3 sequence reads: CASSQDRGYEQYF. Here the CDR3 DNA reads TGCGCCAGCAGCCAAGATCGGGGTTACGAGCAGTACTTC.